These 10 T cell receptor beta chains were sequenced from one sample in a study of blood T cell repertoires in COVID-19. TCRdb's table, derived via immunoSEQ multiplex PCR, lists solely in-frame clones and lacks some. The sample records over 150,000 clones, roughly nine tenths being singletons. Sequencing was performed on peripheral blood. Receptors were obtained from a man aged 30 to 39 with acute or convalescent COVID-19.

This clone was detected once. The genes are TRBV7-2 and TRBJ2-2; 7 nucleotides line up with TRBD2. J gave up 5 bases and V 0 bases, and 15 bases lay outside the gene matches. CDR3 size: 19 residues. Germline loops: CDR1 SGHTA, CDR2 FQGNSA. The CDR3: CASSLASAGSIFWTGELFF. Written as DNA, the CDR3 is TGTGCCAGCAGCTTAGCGTCAGCGGGGAGTATTTTCTGGACCGGGGAGCTGTTTTTT.

V is TRBV30 and J is TRBJ2-7, with 11 bases that match TRBD1. The CDR3 length is 16 residues. Germline V lookup: CDR1 GTSNPN, CDR2 SVGIG (reference sequence). The trim removed 3 bases at V and 6 bases at J, leaving 13 bases unmatched. The CDR3 coding sequence is TGTGCCTGGAGGCATCCCCGGGGACAGGGGGTCAGCGAGCAGTACTTC. Its translation: CAWRHPRGQGVSEQYF. Based on the CDR3 plus reference TRBV30 and TRBJ2-7, the full variable domain is SQTIHQWPATLVQPVGSPLSLECTVEGTSNPNLYWYRQAAGRGLQLLFYSVGIGQISSEVPQNLSASRPQDRQFILSSKKLLLSDSGFYLCAWRHPRGQGVSEQYFGPGTRLTVT.

The V call is TRBV11-1, the J call TRBJ2-1; no clear D gene. V was clipped by 1 base and J by 0 bases, with 7 bases between them. Germline loops: CDR1 SGHAT, CDR2 FQDESV (reference sequence). This CDR3 region has 15 residues. DNA of the CDR3: TGTGCCAGCAGCTTAGAGAAGAGCTCCTACAATGAGCAGTTCTTC. Protein sequence: CASSLEKSSYNEQFF.

V gene TRBV21-1 combines with J gene TRBJ1-2; TRBD1 is the table's D call and was not checked against the DNA. TRBV21-1 is annotated as a pseudogene. There are 15 residues in the CDR3. The CDR3 DNA reads TGTGCCAGCAGCACTAGAGAGACAGGGCCTTATGGCTACACCTTC. This encodes CASSTRETGPYGYTF.

This clone was observed a single time. The chain uses TRBV2 and TRBJ1-1; the D gene is possibly TRBD1 (6 bases). This CDR3 has 14 residues. Germline lookup yields CDR1 SNHLY and CDR2 FYNNEI. The V gene lost 5 bases and the J gene lost 3 bases, with 13 bases spanning the gap. CDR3 sequence: CASSYDRFDTEAFF. The CDR3 coding sequence is TGTGCCAGCAGTTACGACAGGTTTGACACTGAAGCTTTCTTT.

As regards this clone: The same CDR3 is also encoded by other DNA sequences in this sample. This rearrangement joins TRBV5-1 to TRBJ2-7; 8 nucleotides align to TRBD2. This CDR3 has 13 residues. The germline gives CDR1 SGHRS, CDR2 YFSETQ. With 4 bases clipped from V and 5 bases from J, the junction kept 5 bases outside the gene matches. In DNA, the CDR3 is TGCGCCAGCAGCCCGGGACTAGAGGACGAGCAGTACTTC. Residues: CASSPGLEDEQYF.

The rearrangement joins TRBV27 to TRBJ1-1; D perhaps matches TRBD1 (6 bases). The CDR3 has 15 amino acids. The V end was cut by 2 bases, the J end by 5 bases, with 15 bases between. The V gene's germline CDR1 is MNHEY and CDR2 SMNVEV (reference sequence). CDR3 bases: TGTGCCAGCAGTTTAGGTTTCGAGGGGGAAACTGAAGCTTTCTTT. Translation: CASSLGFEGETEAFF.

CDR3 sequence (DNA): TGTGCCAGCAGTGCTATCGGGACAGGGGGAGGCGAGCAGTACTTC. Translating it yields CASSAIGTGGGEQYF. V is TRBV25-1 and J is TRBJ2-7; 11 nucleotides agree with TRBD1. The CDR3 extends over 15 amino acids. The V gene's germline CDR1 is MGHDK and CDR2 SYGVNS. J was trimmed by 6 bases and V by 4 bases; bases with no gene match: 8.

As to this clone: Within the sample, other DNA sequences also encode this same CDR3. The CDR3 loop is CASSLTVNTEAFF. CDR3 sequence (DNA): TGCGCCAGCAGCTTGACAGTGAACACTGAAGCTTTCTTT. This chain joins TRBV5-1 and TRBJ1-1; D unresolved. Looked up from germline, CDR1 is SGHRS and CDR2 is YFSETQ. With 1 base removed from V and 0 bases from J, the gap between germline ends came to 4 bases. The length of the CDR3 is 13 residues. Full variable domain (missing parts from reference TRBV5-1 and TRBJ1-1): KAGVTQTPRYLIKTRGQQVTLSCSPISGHRSVSWYQQTPGQGLQFLFEYFSETQRNKGNFPGRFSGRQFSNSRSEMNVSTLELGDSALYLCASSLTVNTEAFFGQGTRLTVV.

The chain couples TRBV18 to TRBJ2-7; maybe TRBD2 (5 bases). Trimming removed 5 bases from V and 4 bases from J, with 21 bases in between. The V gene's germline CDR1 is KGHSH and CDR2 LQKENI. This CDR3 has 16 residues. CDR3 residues: CASSKQDLGGIYEQYF. CDR3 nucleotide sequence: TGTGCCAGCTCAAAGCAGGATCTAGGAGGCATTTACGAGCAGTACTTC. The variable domain in full, completed from reference TRBV18 and TRBJ2-7, reads NAGVMQNPRHLVRRRGQEARLRCSPMKGHSHVYWYRQLPEEGLKFMVYLQKENIIDESGMPKERFSAEFPKEGPSILRIQQVVRGDSAAYFCASSKQDLGGIYEQYFGPGTRLTVT.